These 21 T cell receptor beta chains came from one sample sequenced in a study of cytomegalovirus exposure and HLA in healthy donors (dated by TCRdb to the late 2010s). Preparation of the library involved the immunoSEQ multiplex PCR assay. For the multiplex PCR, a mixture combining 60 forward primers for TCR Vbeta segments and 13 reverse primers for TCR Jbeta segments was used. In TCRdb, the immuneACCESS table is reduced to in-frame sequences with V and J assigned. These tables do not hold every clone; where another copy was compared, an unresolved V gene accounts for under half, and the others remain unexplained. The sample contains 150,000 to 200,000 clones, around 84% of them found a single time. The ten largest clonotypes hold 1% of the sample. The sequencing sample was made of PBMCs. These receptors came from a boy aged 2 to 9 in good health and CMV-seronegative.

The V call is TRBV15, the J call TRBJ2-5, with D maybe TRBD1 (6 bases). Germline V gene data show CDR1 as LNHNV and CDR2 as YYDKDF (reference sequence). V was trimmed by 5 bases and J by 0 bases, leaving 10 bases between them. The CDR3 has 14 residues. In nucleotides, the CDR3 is TGTGCCACCAGCGACACAGGGTACCAAGAGACCCAGTACTTC. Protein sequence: CATSDTGYQETQYF.

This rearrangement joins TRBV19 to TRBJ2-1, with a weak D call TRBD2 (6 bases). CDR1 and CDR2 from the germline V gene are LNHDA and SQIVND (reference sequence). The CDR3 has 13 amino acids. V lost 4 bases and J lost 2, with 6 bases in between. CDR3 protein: CASSSGTYNEQFF. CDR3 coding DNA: TGTGCCAGTAGTAGCGGGACCTACAATGAGCAGTTCTTC.

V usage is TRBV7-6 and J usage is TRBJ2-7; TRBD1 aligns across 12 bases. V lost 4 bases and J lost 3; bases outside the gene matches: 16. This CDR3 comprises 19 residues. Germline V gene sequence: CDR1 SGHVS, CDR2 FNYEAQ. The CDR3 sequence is CASSCDSRDRGHYYYEQYV. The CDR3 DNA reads TGTGCCAGCAGCTGCGACTCCCGGGACAGGGGGCACTACTACTACGAGCAGTACGTC.

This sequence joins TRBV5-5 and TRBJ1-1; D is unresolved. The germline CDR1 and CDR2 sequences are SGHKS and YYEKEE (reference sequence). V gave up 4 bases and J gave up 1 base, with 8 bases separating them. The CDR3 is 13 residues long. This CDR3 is CASSDTPNTEAFF. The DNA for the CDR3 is TGTGCCAGCAGCGATACTCCGAACACTGAAGCTTTCTTT.

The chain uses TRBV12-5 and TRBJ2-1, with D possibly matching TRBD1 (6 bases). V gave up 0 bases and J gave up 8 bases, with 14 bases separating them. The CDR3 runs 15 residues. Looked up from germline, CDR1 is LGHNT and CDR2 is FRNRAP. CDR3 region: CASGLVQGAPHEQFF. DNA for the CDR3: TGTGCTAGTGGTTTGGTACAGGGTGCTCCCCATGAGCAGTTCTTC.

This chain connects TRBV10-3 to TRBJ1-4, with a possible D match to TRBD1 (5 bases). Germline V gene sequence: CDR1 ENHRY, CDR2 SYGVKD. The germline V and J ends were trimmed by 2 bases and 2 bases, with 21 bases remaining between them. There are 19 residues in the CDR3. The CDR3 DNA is TGTGCCATCAGTGAGGACCTCCCCGGGGGGTCTACTACTAATGAAAAACTGTTTTTT. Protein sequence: CAISEDLPGGSTTNEKLFF.

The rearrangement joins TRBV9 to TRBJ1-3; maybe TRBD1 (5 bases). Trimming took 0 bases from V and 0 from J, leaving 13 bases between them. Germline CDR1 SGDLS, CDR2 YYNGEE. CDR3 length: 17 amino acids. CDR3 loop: CASSVADSSNSGNTIYF. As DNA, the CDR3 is TGTGCCAGCAGCGTAGCCGACAGCAGTAACTCTGGAAACACCATATATTTT.

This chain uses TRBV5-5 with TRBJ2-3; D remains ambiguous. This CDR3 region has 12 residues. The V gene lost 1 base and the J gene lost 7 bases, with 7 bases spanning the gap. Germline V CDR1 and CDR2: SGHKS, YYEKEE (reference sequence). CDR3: CASSLHDNTQYF. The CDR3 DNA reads TGTGCCAGCAGCTTGCACGACAATACGCAGTATTTT.

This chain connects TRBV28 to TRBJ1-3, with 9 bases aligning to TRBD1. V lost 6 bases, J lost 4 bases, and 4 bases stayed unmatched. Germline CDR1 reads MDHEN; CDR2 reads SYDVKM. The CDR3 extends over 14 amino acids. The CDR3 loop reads CASRGTGPGNTIYF. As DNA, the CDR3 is TGTGCCAGCAGGGGGACAGGGCCCGGAAACACCATATATTTT.

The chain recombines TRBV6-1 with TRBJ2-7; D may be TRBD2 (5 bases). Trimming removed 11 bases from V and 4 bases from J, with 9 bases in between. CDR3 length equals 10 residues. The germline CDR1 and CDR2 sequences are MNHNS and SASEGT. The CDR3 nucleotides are TGTGCCGGAGGAGCTTACGAGCAGTACTTC. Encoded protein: CAGGAYEQYF.

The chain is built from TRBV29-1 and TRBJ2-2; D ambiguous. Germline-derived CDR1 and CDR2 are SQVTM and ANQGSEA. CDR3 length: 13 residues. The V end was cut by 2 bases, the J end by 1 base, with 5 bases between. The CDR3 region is CSVETGNTGELFF. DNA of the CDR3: TGCAGCGTTGAAACCGGGAACACCGGGGAGCTGTTTTTT.

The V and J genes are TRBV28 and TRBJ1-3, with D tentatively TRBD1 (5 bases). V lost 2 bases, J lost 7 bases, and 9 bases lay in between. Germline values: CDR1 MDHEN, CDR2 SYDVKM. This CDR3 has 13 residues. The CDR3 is CASSLSQGNTIYF. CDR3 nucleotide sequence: TGTGCCAGCAGTTTAAGTCAGGGCAACACCATATATTTT.

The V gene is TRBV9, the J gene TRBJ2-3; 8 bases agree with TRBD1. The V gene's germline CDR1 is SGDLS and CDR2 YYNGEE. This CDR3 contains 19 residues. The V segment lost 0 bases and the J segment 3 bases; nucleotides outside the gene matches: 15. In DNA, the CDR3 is TGTGCCAGCAGCGTAGAAGATCGGACAGGGAGTCCGAGAACAGATACGCAGTATTTT. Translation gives CASSVEDRTGSPRTDTQYF.

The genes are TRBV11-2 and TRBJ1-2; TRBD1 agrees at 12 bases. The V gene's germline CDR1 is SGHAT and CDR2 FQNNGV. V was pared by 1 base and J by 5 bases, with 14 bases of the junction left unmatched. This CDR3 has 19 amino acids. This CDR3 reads CASSLAVNWDRGRVYGYTF. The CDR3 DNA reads TGTGCCAGCAGCTTAGCCGTGAATTGGGACAGGGGGCGGGTTTATGGCTACACCTTC.

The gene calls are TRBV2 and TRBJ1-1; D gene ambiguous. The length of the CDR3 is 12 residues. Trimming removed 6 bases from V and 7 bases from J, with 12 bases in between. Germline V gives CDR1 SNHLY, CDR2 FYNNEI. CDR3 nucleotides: TGTGCCAGCAGCCAAACCGGGAATGAAGCTTTCTTT. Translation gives CASSQTGNEAFF.

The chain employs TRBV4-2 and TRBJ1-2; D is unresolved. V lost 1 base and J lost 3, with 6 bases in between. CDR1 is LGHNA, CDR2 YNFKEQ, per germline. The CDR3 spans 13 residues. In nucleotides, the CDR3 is TGTGCCAGCAGCCAAGTGGCAGACTATGGCTACACCTTC. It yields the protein CASSQVADYGYTF.

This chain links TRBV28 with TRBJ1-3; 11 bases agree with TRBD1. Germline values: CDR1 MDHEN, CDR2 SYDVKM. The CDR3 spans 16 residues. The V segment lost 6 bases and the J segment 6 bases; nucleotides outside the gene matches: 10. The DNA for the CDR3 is TGTGCCAGCAGCAAAAGGGGACAGGGGGACGTAAACACCATATATTTT. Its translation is CASSKRGQGDVNTIYF.

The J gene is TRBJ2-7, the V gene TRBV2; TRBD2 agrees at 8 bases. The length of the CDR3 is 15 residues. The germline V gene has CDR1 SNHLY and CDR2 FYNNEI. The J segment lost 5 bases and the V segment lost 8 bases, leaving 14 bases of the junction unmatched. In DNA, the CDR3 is TGTGCCAGCTCCAACGGGGGGGGCGCGGAAGACGAGCAGTACGTC. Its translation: CASSNGGGAEDEQYV.

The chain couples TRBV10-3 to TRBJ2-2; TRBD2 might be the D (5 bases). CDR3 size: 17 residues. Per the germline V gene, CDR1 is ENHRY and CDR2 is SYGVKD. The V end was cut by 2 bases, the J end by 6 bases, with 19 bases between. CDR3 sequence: CAISEGVKGLAPGELFF. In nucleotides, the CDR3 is TGTGCCATCAGTGAGGGTGTTAAAGGGCTAGCCCCCGGGGAGCTGTTTTTT.

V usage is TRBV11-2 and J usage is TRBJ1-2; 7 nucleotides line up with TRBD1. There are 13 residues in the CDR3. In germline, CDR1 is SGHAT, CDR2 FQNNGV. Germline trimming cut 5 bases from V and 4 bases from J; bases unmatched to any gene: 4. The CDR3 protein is CASSPDRSYGYTF. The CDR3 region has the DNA TGTGCCAGCAGCCCGGACAGGTCCTATGGCTACACCTTC.

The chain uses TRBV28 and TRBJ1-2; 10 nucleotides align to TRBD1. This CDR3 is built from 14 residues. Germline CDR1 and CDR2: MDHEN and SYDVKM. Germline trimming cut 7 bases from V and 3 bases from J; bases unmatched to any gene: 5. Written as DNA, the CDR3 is TGTGCCAGCACCTTGACAGGGGGCGACTATGGCTACACCTTC. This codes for CASTLTGGDYGYTF.